These 17 T cell receptor beta chains share one sample of origin, sequenced in a study of Graves' ophthalmopathy and Graves' hyperthyroidism. CDR3 regions of TCR beta were amplified from RNA transcripts. Investigators did first-round RT-PCR with HTBI primers, then second-round multiplex PCR. TCRdb re-called the multiplex PCR reads through MiXCR, storing one row per CDR3 protein. The table has 200,000 to 250,000 distinct CDR3 sequences, around a fifth seen once; the top ten hold about 46%. Sequencing used peripheral blood. The receptor set was obtained from a woman aged 45-60 years with Graves' ophthalmopathy.

At least ten counts were recorded for this clonotype. The chain couples TRBV10-1 to TRBJ2-5; no clear D. With 6 bases removed from V and 5 bases from J, the gap between germline ends came to 7 bases. CDR3 length: 11 amino acids. Germline lookup yields CDR1 WNHNN and CDR2 SYGVQD (reference sequence). The CDR3 loop reads CASRKAETQYF. CDR3 coding DNA: TGCGCCAGCAGGAAAGCGGAGACCCAGTACTTC.

The chain uses TRBV7-2 and TRBJ2-7, with 9 bases identical to TRBD2. CDR1 is SGHTA, CDR2 FQGNSA, per germline. Trimming cost V 1 base and J 3 bases; bases outside gene matches: 4. The CDR3 consists of 15 residues. DNA for the CDR3: TGTGCCAGCAGCTTAGGCGGGAGGGGCTACTACGAGCAGTACTTC. The encoded protein is CASSLGGRGYYEQYF.

This clonotype showed up many times. The chain couples TRBV19 to TRBJ2-7; 7 bases fit TRBD1. CDR1 LNHDA and CDR2 SQIVND come from the germline V gene (reference sequence). CDR3 size: 13 residues. The junction had 8 bases not matched to a gene; V was cut back by 5 bases and J by 7 bases. The CDR3 DNA follows: TGTGCCAGTAGTCCGACAGGGTCCGGGGAGCAGTACTTC. Amino acid sequence: CASSPTGSGEQYF. Complete variable domain (other parts from reference TRBV19 and TRBJ2-7): DGGITQSPKYLFRKEGQNVTLSCEQNLNHDAMYWYRQDPGQGLRLIYYSQIVNDFQKGDIAEGYSVSREKKESFPLTVTSAQKNPTAFYLCASSPTGSGEQYFGPGTRLTVT.

At least ten counts were recorded for this clonotype. The chain is built from TRBV12-3 or TRBV12-4 and TRBJ1-1; D not certain. The germline V and J ends were trimmed by 7 bases and 0 bases, with 9 bases remaining between them. The CDR3 has 13 residues. CDR3 amino acids: CASNRGVNTEAFF. In DNA form, the CDR3 reads TGTGCCAGCAACCGCGGGGTGAACACTGAAGCTTTCTTT.

This clonotype showed up many times. This chain uses TRBV29-1 with TRBJ2-7, with D maybe TRBD1 (6 bases). This CDR3 comprises 12 residues. Germline CDR1 and CDR2: SQVTM and ANQGSEA. The V end lost 4 bases, the J end lost 4 bases, and 11 bases lay between the germline ends. The CDR3 nucleotides are TGCAGCGTTGGGCAGGGGCATTACGAGCAGTACTTC. It yields the protein CSVGQGHYEQYF.

This clonotype was seen many times. The chain uses TRBV20-1 and TRBJ2-7; 8 nucleotides match TRBD1. The V segment lost 4 bases and the J segment 1 base; nucleotides outside the gene matches: 6. The CDR3 totals 14 residues. CDR1 is DFQATT and CDR2 is SNEGSKA in the germline V gene (reference sequence). Written as DNA, the CDR3 is TGCAGTGCTACCACCGGGACAGGTTCCTACGAGCAGTACTTC. Its translation: CSATTGTGSYEQYF.

This clonotype was picked up many times. The V call is TRBV19, the J call TRBJ1-2, with D possibly matching TRBD1 (5 bases). The V end lost 5 bases, the J end lost 7 bases, and 14 bases lay between the germline ends. The CDR3 runs to 13 residues. Germline loops: CDR1 LNHDA, CDR2 SQIVND (reference sequence). The CDR3 DNA sequence: TGTGCCAGTAGTGGGGACTTCCACCGTGGCTACACCTTC. Translated: CASSGDFHRGYTF.

There are a few counts of this clonotype. A much larger clone differs by one base, so this may be a read error. This CDR3 is missing its conserved last phenylalanine or tryptophan, likely due to a read error. The V and J genes are TRBV20-1 and TRBJ2-7; 7 bases are shared with TRBD1. This CDR3 spans 13 amino acids. The germline gives CDR1 DFQATT, CDR2 SNEGSKA (reference sequence). The V and J ends lost 6 bases and 3 bases, in that order; junction bases with no gene match: 8. The CDR3 is CSAPSDRYYEQYS. The CDR3, as DNA: TGCAGTGCGCCTTCGGACAGGTACTACGAGCAGTACTCC.

This clonotype occurred many times. The chain joins TRBV19 to TRBJ1-1, with 8 bases identical to TRBD1. This CDR3 spans 15 amino acids. The V gene end was trimmed by 6 bases and the J gene end by 3 bases; junction bases not matched to a gene: 9. Germline V gene data show CDR1 as LNHDA and CDR2 as SQIVND (reference sequence). The CDR3 region is CASRTGAGGYTEAFF. The CDR3 nucleotides read TGTGCCAGTAGGACAGGGGCAGGCGGGTACACTGAAGCTTTCTTT.

This clonotype showed up many times. V and J are TRBV3-1 and TRBJ1-2; D is uncertain. V lost 4 bases to trimming and J lost 8 bases, with 11 bases between them. Germline loops: CDR1 LGHDT, CDR2 YNNKEL (reference sequence). This CDR3 has 12 amino acids. CDR3: CASSLGSGGYTF. The DNA of the CDR3 is TGTGCCAGCAGCCTCGGTTCTGGGGGCTACACCTTC. Based on the CDR3 plus reference TRBV3-1 and TRBJ1-2, the full variable domain is DTAVSQTPKYLVTQMGNDKSIKCEQNLGHDTMYWYKQDSKKFLKIMFSYNNKELIINETVPNRFSPKSPDKAHLNLHINSLELGDSAVYFCASSLGSGGYTFGSGTRLTVV.

The CDR3 sequence: CAWSAGAGGGNYGYTF. In nucleotides, the CDR3 is TGTGCCTGGAGTGCCGGGGCAGGGGGAGGAAACTATGGCTACACCTTC. This rearrangement joins TRBV30 to TRBJ1-2, with TRBD1 matching over 7 bases. J was trimmed by 2 bases and V by 1 base; bases with no gene match: 10. This CDR3 comprises 16 residues. Germline values: CDR1 GTSNPN, CDR2 SVGIG (reference sequence).

This clonotype appeared many times. The gene calls are TRBV20-1 and TRBJ1-2; no clear D gene. This CDR3 spans 12 amino acids. Germline CDR1 and CDR2: DFQATT and SNEGSKA (reference sequence). Trimming pared 5 bases from V and 2 bases from J, leaving 9 bases between. The CDR3 reads CSAPDQNYGYTF. In nucleotides, the CDR3 is TGCAGTGCTCCGGACCAGAACTATGGCTACACCTTC.

The sample holds many counts of this clonotype. This chain uses TRBV28 with TRBJ1-3, with D uncertain. V was cut by 3 bases and J by 8 bases, with 11 bases left in between. Germline V gene data show CDR1 as MDHEN and CDR2 as SYDVKM. This CDR3 comprises 13 residues. CDR3 protein: CASSFVEGDTIYF. The CDR3 DNA is TGTGCCAGCAGTTTCGTCGAGGGTGACACCATATATTTT.

This clonotype appeared many times. The chain joins TRBV5-1 to TRBJ2-5; D ambiguous. Trimming took 3 bases from V and 2 from J, leaving 14 bases between them. The CDR3 sequence is 15 residues long. Germline assignment: CDR1 SGHRS and CDR2 YFSETQ. The CDR3 protein is CASSWAVGPQETQYF. The CDR3 nucleotides read TGCGCCAGCAGCTGGGCGGTCGGGCCGCAAGAGACCCAGTACTTC.

The table lists this clonotype with many counts. The chain combines TRBV29-1 with TRBJ1-2; 9 bases map to TRBD1. V was pared by 5 bases and J by 3 bases, with 1 base of the junction left unmatched. There are 12 residues in the CDR3. Germline loops: CDR1 SQVTM, CDR2 ANQGSEA. CDR3 bases: TGCAGCGTTTGGACAGGGGACTATGGCTACACCTTC. Encoded protein: CSVWTGDYGYTF.

This rearrangement joins TRBV4-1 to TRBJ2-5; 7 nucleotides agree with TRBD2. Germline loops: CDR1 MGHRA, CDR2 YSYEKL. The CDR3 has 19 amino acids. V lost 0 bases and J lost 4; bases outside the gene matches: 17. The CDR3 nucleotides read TGCGCCAGCAGCCAAGATGCCAGCCGGGACTACTTGCCTGGAGAGACCCAGTACTTC. Protein sequence: CASSQDASRDYLPGETQYF.

This clonotype was found many times. The V gene is TRBV12-3 or TRBV12-4, the J gene TRBJ2-5, with D perhaps being TRBD1 or TRBD2 (5 bases each). V lost 3 bases and J lost 9, with 23 bases in between. CDR3 length: 16 residues. The DNA of the CDR3 is TGTGCCAGCAGTTTCTCCATTGGGACCGCTCCTGGGGCCCAGTACTTC. The encoded protein is CASSFSIGTAPGAQYF.